The source of this T cell receptor (beta chain) is a study of cytomegalovirus exposure and HLA in healthy donors (dated by TCRdb to the late 2010s). Regarding the research as a whole: A later analysis indicated that the roughly 130 validation repertoires were generated on the platform also employed for the 720 or so repertoires of the first cohort. The aim of the study was to test whether cataloging public T cell receptors could identify signatures of past pathogen exposure. Besides the first cohort of 666 subjects, a separate validation cohort made up of 120 different subjects was used. High-throughput TCR immunosequencing, statistical association of individual TCRs with disease status, and machine learning were combined to predict cytomegalovirus infection status.

The donors were included in the validation cohort of roughly 130 subjects, a group kept apart from the roughly 670-subject first cohort. What the study reported, not specific to this receptor: Most TCR sequences were seen in very few donors, while some public TCRs were found in many individuals. In both the original and validation cohorts, the classifier was reported to diagnose cytomegalovirus status with high specificity and sensitivity. A later analysis had no HLA typing for the validation cohort, so co-occurrence there was scored across all 130 or so repertoires. In the study, some 180 TCR beta chains were listed as associated with cytomegalovirus. The authors suggested that the approach could potentially be generalized to other disease states and immunological phenotypes. In vitro tests confirmed that three of the cytomegalovirus-associated TCR beta chains recognize cytomegalovirus antigens. In a later analysis, TCRs clustered in the first cohort were found to also tend to co-occur in the 130 or so validation repertoires, with approximately 94% of cluster scores above 0.

In regard to this clone: The specificity of this receptor is unknown. Per-base quality was not reported, and no clone a single base away is much larger than it. Other DNA variants within this sample encode the same CDR3.

The library was produced with the immunoSEQ multiplex PCR assay. The study's processing was this. To diagnose cytomegalovirus status from the catalog of TCR beta chain sequences, a statistical classification framework was built. The source is immuneACCESS, and TCRdb retained only in-frame sequences with V and J called. Part of the clones is not carried over; for the studies checked, unresolved V genes explain less than half of this, and the remainder is unexplained. That table supplies the V and J calls and clone size; D and trimming were determined from the DNA. The sample profile shows 100,000 to 120,000 clones; roughly 95% of them were found once. The ten largest clones take up 0.65% to 0.7% of the sample. CDR1 and CDR2 are drawn from the germline V gene: SGHRS, YFSETQ. Compared with germline, V lacks 0 bases and J lacks 1 base; bases without a gene match: 2. The CDR3 runs 16 residues from the cysteine to the phenylalanine. Only the CDR3 DNA stays, 48 bases, in frame from base 1.

This clonotype was sampled from a young woman in good health and CMV-seronegative. The sequencing input was PBMCs. This receptor chain uses TRBV5-1 and TRBJ2-3, with 10 bases matching TRBD2. The CDR3 in this case is CASSLGLAGGTDTQYF. The DNA sequence reads TGCGCCAGCAGCTTGGGCCTAGCGGGGGGCACAGATACGCAGTATTTT.